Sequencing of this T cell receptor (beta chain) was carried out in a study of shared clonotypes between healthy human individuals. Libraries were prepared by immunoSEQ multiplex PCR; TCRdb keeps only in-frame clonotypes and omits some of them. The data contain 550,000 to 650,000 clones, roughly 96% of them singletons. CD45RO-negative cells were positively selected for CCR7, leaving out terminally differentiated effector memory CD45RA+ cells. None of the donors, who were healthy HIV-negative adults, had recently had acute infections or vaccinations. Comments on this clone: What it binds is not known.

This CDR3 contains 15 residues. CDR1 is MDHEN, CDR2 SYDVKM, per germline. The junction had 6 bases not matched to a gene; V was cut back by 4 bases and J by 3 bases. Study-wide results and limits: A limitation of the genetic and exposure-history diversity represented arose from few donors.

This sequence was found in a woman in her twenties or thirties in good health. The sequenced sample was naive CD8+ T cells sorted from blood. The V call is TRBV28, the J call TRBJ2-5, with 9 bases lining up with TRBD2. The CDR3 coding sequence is TGTGCCAGCAGTTCCCCGCGGGGGGGCGAAGAGACCCAGTACTTC. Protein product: CASSSPRGGEETQYF.